This TCR beta chain was identified during a study of identical twins. Healthy Caucasians, and only they, were the donors. The sample holds a few counts of this clonotype. Germline CDR1 and CDR2: MNHEY and SVGEGT. This CDR3 has 13 amino acids. Trimming removed 1 base at V and 1 base at J, with 4 bases between. A universal primer site came from template switching; cDNA carried unique molecular identifiers. TCRdb itself ran the 5' RACE reads through MiXCR, one entry per CDR3 protein. Counted here are about 690,000 distinct CDR3 sequences, approximately 6.1% occurring once; the ten biggest clones make up 1.5% to 2%.

The sequenced sample consisted of naive T cells sorted from blood. This clonotype was sampled from a man between 18 and 35 years old in good health. The chain links TRBV6-2 or TRBV6-3 to TRBJ1-1; the D is unclear. The CDR3 nucleotides read TGTGCCAGCAGTTACTGGGAGAACACTGAAGCTTTCTTT. Its translation: CASSYWENTEAFF.